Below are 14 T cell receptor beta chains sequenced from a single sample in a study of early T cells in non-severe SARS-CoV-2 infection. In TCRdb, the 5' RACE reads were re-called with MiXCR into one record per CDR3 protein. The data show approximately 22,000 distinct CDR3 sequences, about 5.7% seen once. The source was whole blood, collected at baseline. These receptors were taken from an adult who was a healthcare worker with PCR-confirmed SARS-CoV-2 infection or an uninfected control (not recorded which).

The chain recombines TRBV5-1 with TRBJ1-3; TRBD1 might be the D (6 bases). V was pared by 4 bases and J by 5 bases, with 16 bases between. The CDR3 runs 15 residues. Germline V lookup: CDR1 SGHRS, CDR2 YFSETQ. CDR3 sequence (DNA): TGCGCCAGCAGCCCCGAACAGGGCTACAGAAACACCATATATTTT. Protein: CASSPEQGYRNTIYF.

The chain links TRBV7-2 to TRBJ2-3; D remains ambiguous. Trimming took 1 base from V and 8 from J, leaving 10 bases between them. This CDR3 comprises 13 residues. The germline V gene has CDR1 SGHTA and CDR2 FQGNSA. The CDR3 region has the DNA TGTGCCAGCAGCTTAGATCAACTGGTTACGCAGTATTTT. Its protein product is CASSLDQLVTQYF.

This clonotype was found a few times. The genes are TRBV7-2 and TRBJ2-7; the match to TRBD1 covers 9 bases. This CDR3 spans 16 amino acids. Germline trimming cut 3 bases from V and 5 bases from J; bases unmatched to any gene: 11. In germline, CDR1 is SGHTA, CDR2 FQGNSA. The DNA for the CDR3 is TGTGCCAGCAGCTTCCGCTTGGGACAGGGAAGAAACGAGCAGTACTTC. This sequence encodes CASSFRLGQGRNEQYF.

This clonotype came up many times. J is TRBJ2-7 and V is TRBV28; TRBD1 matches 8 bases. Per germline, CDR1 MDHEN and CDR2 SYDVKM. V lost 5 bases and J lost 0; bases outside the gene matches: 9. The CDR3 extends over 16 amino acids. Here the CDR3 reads CASSLLQGVGSYEQYF. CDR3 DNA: TGTGCCAGCAGTCTGCTACAGGGGGTGGGCTCCTACGAGCAGTACTTC.

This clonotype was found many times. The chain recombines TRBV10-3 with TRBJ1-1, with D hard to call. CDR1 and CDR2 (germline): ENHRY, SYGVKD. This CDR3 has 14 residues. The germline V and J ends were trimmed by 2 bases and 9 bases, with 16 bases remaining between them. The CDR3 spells CAISETTAALQAFF. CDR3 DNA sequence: TGTGCCATCAGTGAGACTACGGCAGCGCTCCAAGCTTTCTTT.

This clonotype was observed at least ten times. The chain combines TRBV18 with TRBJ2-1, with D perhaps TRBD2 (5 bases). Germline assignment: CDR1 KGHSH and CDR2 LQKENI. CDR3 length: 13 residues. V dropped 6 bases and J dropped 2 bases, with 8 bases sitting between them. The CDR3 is CASSTGTYNEQFF. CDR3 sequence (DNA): TGTGCCAGCTCGACCGGGACCTACAATGAGCAGTTCTTC.

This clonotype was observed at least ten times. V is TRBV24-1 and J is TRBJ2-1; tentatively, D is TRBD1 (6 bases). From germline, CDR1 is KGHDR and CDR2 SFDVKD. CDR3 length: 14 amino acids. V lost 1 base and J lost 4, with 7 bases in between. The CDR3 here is CATSDFRGYNEQFF. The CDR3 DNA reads TGTGCCACCAGTGATTTCAGGGGTTACAATGAGCAGTTCTTC.

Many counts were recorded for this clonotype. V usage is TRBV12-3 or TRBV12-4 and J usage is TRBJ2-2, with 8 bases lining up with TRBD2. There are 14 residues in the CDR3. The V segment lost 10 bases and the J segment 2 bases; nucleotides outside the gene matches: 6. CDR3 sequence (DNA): TGTGCCACCTGGACTAGCCCTAACACCGGGGAGCTGTTTTTT. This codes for CATWTSPNTGELFF.

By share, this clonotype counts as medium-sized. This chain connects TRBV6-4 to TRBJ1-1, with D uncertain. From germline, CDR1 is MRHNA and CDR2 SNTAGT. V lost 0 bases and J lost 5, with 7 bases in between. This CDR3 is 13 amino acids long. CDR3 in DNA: TGTGCCAGCAGTGACTCTGCGATGACTGAAGCTTTCTTT. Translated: CASSDSAMTEAFF.

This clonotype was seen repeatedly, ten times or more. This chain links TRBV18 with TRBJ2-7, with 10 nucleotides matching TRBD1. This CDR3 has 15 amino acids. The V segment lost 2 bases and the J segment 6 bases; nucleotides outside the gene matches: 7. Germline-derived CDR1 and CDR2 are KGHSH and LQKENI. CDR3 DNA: TGTGCCAGCTCACCAGAGGGACAGGGGACTACCGAGCAGTACTTC. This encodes CASSPEGQGTTEQYF.

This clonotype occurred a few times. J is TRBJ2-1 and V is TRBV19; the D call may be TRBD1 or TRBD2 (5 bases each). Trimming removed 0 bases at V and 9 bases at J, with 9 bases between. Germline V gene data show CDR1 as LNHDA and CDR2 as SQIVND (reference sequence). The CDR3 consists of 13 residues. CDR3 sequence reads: CASSIDRGAEQFF. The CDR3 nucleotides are TGTGCCAGTAGTATAGATCGAGGGGCTGAGCAGTTCTTC. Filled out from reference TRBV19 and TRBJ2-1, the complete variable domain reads DGGITQSPKYLFRKEGQNVTLSCEQNLNHDAMYWYRQDPGQGLRLIYYSQIVNDFQKGDIAEGYSVSREKKESFPLTVTSAQKNPTAFYLCASSIDRGAEQFFGPGTRLTVL.

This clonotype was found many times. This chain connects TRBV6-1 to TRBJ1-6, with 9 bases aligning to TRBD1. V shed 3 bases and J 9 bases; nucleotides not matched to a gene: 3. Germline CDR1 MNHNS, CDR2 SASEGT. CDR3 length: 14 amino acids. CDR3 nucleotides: TGTGCCAGCAGTGAGAGGACAGGGGTTTCACCCCTCCACTTT. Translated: CASSERTGVSPLHF.

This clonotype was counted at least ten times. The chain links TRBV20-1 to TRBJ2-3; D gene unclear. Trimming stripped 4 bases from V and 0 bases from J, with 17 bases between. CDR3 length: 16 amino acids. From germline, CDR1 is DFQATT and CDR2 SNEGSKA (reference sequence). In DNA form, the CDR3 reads TGCAGTGCTATCTTCTTGGACCCTACTAGCACAGATACGCAGTATTTT. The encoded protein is CSAIFLDPTSTDTQYF.

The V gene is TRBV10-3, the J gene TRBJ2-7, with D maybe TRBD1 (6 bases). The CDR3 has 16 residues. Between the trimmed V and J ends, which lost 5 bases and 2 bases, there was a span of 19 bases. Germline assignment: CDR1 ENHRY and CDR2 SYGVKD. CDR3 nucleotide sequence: TGTGCCATCAGTCGACTCCCCCTGGCAGGGGCCTACGAGCAGTACTTC. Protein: CAISRLPLAGAYEQYF.